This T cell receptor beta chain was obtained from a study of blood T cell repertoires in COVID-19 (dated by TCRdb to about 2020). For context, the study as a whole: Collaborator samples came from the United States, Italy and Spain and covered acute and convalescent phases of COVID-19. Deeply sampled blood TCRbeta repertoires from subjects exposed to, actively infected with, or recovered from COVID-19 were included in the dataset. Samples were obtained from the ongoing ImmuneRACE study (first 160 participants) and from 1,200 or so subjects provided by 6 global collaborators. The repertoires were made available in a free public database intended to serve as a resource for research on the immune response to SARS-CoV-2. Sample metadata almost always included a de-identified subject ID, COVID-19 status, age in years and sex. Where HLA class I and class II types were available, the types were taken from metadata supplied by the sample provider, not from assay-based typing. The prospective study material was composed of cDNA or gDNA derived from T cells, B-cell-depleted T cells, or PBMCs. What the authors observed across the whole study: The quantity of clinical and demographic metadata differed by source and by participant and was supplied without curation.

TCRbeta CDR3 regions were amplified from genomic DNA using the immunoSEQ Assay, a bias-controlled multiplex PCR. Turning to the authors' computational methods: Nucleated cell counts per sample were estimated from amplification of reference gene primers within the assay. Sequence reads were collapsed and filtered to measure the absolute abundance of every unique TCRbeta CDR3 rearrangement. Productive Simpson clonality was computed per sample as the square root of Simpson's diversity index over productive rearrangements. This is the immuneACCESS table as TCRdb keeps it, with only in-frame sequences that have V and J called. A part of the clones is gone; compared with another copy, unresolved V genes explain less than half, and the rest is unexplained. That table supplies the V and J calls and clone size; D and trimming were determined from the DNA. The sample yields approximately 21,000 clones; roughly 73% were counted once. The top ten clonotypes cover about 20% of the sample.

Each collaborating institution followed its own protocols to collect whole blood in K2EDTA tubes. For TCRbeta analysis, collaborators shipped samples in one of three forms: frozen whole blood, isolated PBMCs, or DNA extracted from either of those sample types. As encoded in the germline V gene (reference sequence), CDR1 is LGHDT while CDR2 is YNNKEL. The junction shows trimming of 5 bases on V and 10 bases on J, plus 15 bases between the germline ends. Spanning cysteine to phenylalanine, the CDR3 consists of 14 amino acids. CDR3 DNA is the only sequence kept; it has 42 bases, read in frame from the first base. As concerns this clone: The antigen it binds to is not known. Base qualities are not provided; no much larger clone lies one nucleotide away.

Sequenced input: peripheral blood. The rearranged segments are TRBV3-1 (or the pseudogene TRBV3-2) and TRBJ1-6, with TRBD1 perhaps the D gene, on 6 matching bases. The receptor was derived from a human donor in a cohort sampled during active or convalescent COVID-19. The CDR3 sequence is CASSSGTLVSPLHF. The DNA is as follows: TGTGCCAGCAGCTCCGGGACACTCGTATCACCCCTCCACTTT.